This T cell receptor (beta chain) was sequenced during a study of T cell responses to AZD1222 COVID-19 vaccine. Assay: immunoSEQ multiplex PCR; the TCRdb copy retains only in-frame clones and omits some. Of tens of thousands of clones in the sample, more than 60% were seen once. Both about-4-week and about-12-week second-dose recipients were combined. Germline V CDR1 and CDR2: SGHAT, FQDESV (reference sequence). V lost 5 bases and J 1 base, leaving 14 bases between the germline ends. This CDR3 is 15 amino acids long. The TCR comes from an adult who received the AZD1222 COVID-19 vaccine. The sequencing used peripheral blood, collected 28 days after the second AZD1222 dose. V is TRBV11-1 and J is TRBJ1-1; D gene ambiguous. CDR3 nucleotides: TGTGCCAGCAGCGCTTCGGGGTGGGGGAACACTGAAGCTTTCTTT. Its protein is CASSASGWGNTEAFF. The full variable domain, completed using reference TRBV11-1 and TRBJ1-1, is EAEVAQSPRYKITEKSQAVAFWCDPISGHATLYWYRQILGQGPELLVQFQDESVVDDSQLPKDRFSAERLKGVDSTLKIQPAELGDSAMYLCASSASGWGNTEAFFGQGTRLTVV.